These 32 T cell receptor beta chains came from one sample sequenced in a study of T and B cells in COVID-19 patients. Blood genomic DNA input for TRB amplification was roughly 220-500 ng. BIOMED2 TRB-A/B primer pools were used in multiplex TRB PCR. MiXCR, applied by TCRdb to the multiplex PCR reads, yields one record per CDR3 protein. Among about 7,800 distinct CDR3 sequences listed, less than 45% were seen once. Specimen: blood. These receptors came from a human donor who had recovered from COVID-19.

This chain links TRBV19 with TRBJ1-5, with TRBD1 identical over 9 bases. The CDR3 is 17 residues long. The germline V gene has CDR1 LNHDA and CDR2 SQIVND (reference sequence). J gave up 0 bases and V 4 bases, and 7 bases lay outside the gene matches. CDR3: CASSTTGTGYSNQPQHF. In DNA form, the CDR3 reads TGTGCCAGTAGTACAACCGGGACAGGGTATAGCAATCAGCCCCAGCATTTT.

J is TRBJ1-6 and V is TRBV20-1; TRBD1 aligns across 7 bases. Germline values: CDR1 DFQATT, CDR2 SNEGSKA (reference sequence). V shed 0 bases and J 10 bases; nucleotides not matched to a gene: 18. CDR3 length: 18 amino acids. CDR3 protein: CSARDVSKTGIRESPLHF. The CDR3 bases are TGCAGTGCTAGAGATGTATCGAAGACAGGGATTCGCGAGTCACCCCTCCACTTT.

The gene calls are TRBV15 and TRBJ2-1; D not certain. The CDR3 has 15 residues. Germline V gene lookup returns CDR1 LNHNV and CDR2 YYDKDF (reference sequence). Trimming shortened V by 8 bases and J by 0 bases, and 14 bases separated the two germline ends. In DNA, the CDR3 is TGTGCCACCCAGCCCGACCGAAGCTCCTACAATGAGCAGTTCTTC. Amino acids: CATQPDRSSYNEQFF.

In its sample, this clonotype ranks as medium-sized. The chain combines TRBV19 with TRBJ2-6; D perhaps matches TRBD2 (7 bases). Germline CDR1 reads LNHDA; CDR2 reads SQIVND (reference sequence). The CDR3 contains 18 residues. The V end was cut by 0 bases, the J end by 1 base, with 13 bases between. CDR3: CASSIEGGGPSGANVLTF. CDR3 DNA sequence: TGTGCCAGTAGTATAGAGGGAGGGGGGCCGTCTGGGGCCAACGTCCTGACTTTC.

This clonotype is medium-sized by share. This chain connects TRBV19 to TRBJ2-3; 16 nucleotides agree with TRBD2. The CDR3 is 18 amino acids. The germline CDR1 and CDR2 sequences are LNHDA and SQIVND (reference sequence). Trimming removed 5 bases from V and 5 bases from J; junction bases left unmatched: 10. As DNA, the CDR3 is TGTGCCAGTAGTTCGCCGGGACTAGCGGGGGGGAGAATAGATACGCAGTATTTT. Its protein is CASSSPGLAGGRIDTQYF.

The rearrangement joins TRBV19 to TRBJ2-5; a weak D match, TRBD2 (7 bases). With 5 bases removed from V and 7 bases from J, the gap between germline ends came to 20 bases. The CDR3 is 15 residues long. Germline-derived CDR1 and CDR2 are LNHDA and SQIVND (reference sequence). The CDR3 sequence is CASSAGAGTWVTQYF. As DNA, the CDR3 is TGTGCCAGTAGTGCGGGGGCGGGGACCTGGGTGACCCAGTACTTC.

This clonotype has more than one count but fewer than ten. The rearrangement uses TRBV6-1 and TRBJ2-7; TRBD1 agrees at 10 bases. Per germline, CDR1 MNHNS and CDR2 SASEGT. V shed 8 bases and J 6 bases; nucleotides not matched to a gene: 7. The CDR3 consists of 13 residues. The CDR3 loop reads CASATGTGAEQYF. Here the CDR3 DNA reads TGTGCCAGCGCCACCGGGACAGGGGCCGAGCAGTACTTC.

This chain links TRBV5-1 with TRBJ2-1; TRBD1 matches 10 bases. CDR1 SGHRS and CDR2 YFSETQ come from the germline V gene. CDR3 length equals 16 residues. With V trimmed by 4 bases and J by 2 bases, 6 bases remained unmatched. CDR3 residues: CASSIAGTGAYNEQFF. The CDR3 DNA sequence: TGCGCCAGCAGCATCGCCGGGACAGGGGCCTACAATGAGCAGTTCTTC.

Within the sample, this clonotype is large. V is TRBV29-1 and J is TRBJ2-5; D may be TRBD1 (5 bases). CDR1 is SQVTM and CDR2 is ANQGSEA in the germline V gene. Trimming stripped 5 bases from V and 0 bases from J, with 13 bases between. This CDR3 contains 14 residues. The chain's CDR3 is CSVLTRTHQETQYF. The CDR3 bases are TGCAGCGTTCTCACCCGGACACACCAAGAGACCCAGTACTTC.

The chain employs TRBV12-3 or TRBV12-4 and TRBJ2-1, with D hard to call. This CDR3 has 12 residues. The V and J ends lost 5 bases and 13 bases respectively, with 15 bases between them. The CDR3 DNA reads TGTGCCAGCAGTCCGACCTCTCGCAGCCAGTTCTTC. It specifies CASSPTSRSQFF.

This clonotype is a singleton in its sample. The V gene is TRBV19, the J gene TRBJ2-2, with 7 nucleotides matching TRBD1. From germline, CDR1 is LNHDA and CDR2 SQIVND (reference sequence). After removal of 4 bases from V and 4 bases from J, the junction contained 3 bases not matched to a gene. The CDR3 length is 14 residues. CDR3 residues: CASSTTGSTGELFF. CDR3 bases: TGTGCCAGTAGTACGACAGGGAGCACCGGGGAGCTGTTTTTT.

The chain links TRBV24-1 to TRBJ2-5; no clear D gene. The closer fit of TRBJ2-7 to the DNA end suggests the J call may be wrong. Germline CDR1 reads KGHDR; CDR2 reads SFDVKD. The length of the CDR3 is 12 residues. The CDR3 sequence: CATSDQRSEQYF. As DNA, the CDR3 is TGTGCCACCAGTGATCAGAGGTCCGAGCAGTACTTC.

This clonotype is classed as medium-sized. The V gene is TRBV11-1, the J gene TRBJ2-1; 11 bases map to TRBD1. Unmatched junction bases numbered 9, after V lost 7 bases and J lost 7 bases. The CDR3 runs 15 residues. Per germline, CDR1 SGHAT and CDR2 FQDESV (reference sequence). The CDR3 DNA follows: TGTGCCAGCACCGAGGACAGGGGGCGCGGAAATGAGCAGTTCTTC. Its protein is CASTEDRGRGNEQFF.

This clonotype counts as large. The J gene is TRBJ2-5, the V gene TRBV13; 9 positions agree with TRBD1. CDR3 size: 15 residues. Germline lookup yields CDR1 PRHDT and CDR2 FYEKMQ (reference sequence). Trimming at V came to 5 bases and at J to 9 bases, leaving 13 bases not matched to a gene. This chain's CDR3 is CASSTRSGTGKAQYF. CDR3 DNA sequence: TGTGCCAGCAGCACACGATCCGGGACAGGGAAAGCCCAGTACTTC. Looking up the rest from reference TRBV13 and TRBJ2-5 gives the full variable domain: AAGVIQSPRHLIKEKRETATLKCYPIPRHDTVYWYQQGPGQDPQFLISFYEKMQSDKGSIPDRFSAQQFSDYHSELNMSSLELGDSALYFCASSTRSGTGKAQYFGPGTRLLVL.

V is TRBV30 and J is TRBJ2-2, with no clear D. CDR1 GTSNPN and CDR2 SVGIG come from the germline V gene (reference sequence). This CDR3 has 14 amino acids. Between the trimmed V and J ends, which lost 2 bases and 4 bases, there was a span of 11 bases. The CDR3 DNA sequence: TGTGCCTGGAGTATTCTTGTGGCCACCGGGGAGCTGTTTTTT. Encoded protein: CAWSILVATGELFF. Full variable domain (missing parts from reference TRBV30 and TRBJ2-2): SQTIHQWPATLVQPVGSPLSLECTVEGTSNPNLYWYRQAAGRGLQLLFYSVGIGQISSEVPQNLSASRPQDRQFILSSKKLLLSDSGFYLCAWSILVATGELFFGEGSRLTVL.

The chain links TRBV12-3 or TRBV12-4 to TRBJ1-2; TRBD1 matches 12 bases. The CDR3 spans 17 residues. V dropped 3 bases and J dropped 4; count of bases not matched to a gene: 9. In nucleotides, the CDR3 is TGTGCCAGCAGTTTTCGGGCGGGACAGGGGGCGTCCTATGGCTACACCTTC. It yields the protein CASSFRAGQGASYGYTF.

The chain carries TRBV11-3 and TRBJ2-3; D remains ambiguous. The V end lost 4 bases, the J end lost 2 bases, and 1 base lay between the germline ends. The germline gives CDR1 SGHNT, CDR2 YENEEA. The CDR3 is 11 amino acids. The CDR3 nucleotides are TGTGCCAGCAGCTCCACAGATACGCAGTATTTT. Protein: CASSSTDTQYF.

This clonotype showed up just a few times. The chain employs TRBV5-6 and TRBJ1-2; no reliable D call. Trimming took 1 base from V and 4 from J, leaving 8 bases between them. The germline V gene encodes CDR1 SGHDT and CDR2 YYEEEE. The length of the CDR3 is 13 residues. The CDR3 sequence: CASSLPGTYGYTF. Here the CDR3 DNA reads TGTGCCAGCAGCTTGCCAGGAACCTATGGCTACACCTTC.

This sequence joins TRBV6-5 and TRBJ1-1, with unresolved D. Trimming left V 4 bases short and J 1 base short, with 16 bases between. CDR3 length: 16 residues. CDR1 is MNHEY and CDR2 is SVGAGI in the germline V gene. CDR3 amino acids: CASSSLFRRENTEAFF. As DNA, the CDR3 is TGTGCCAGCAGTTCCCTGTTCAGGAGGGAGAACACTGAAGCTTTCTTT.

In this sample, this clonotype turned up a few times. The V gene is TRBV27, the J gene TRBJ2-3, with D uncertain. The CDR3 is made up of 15 amino acids. The ends were cut back, 6 bases at V and 5 bases at J, with 18 bases in the middle. Per germline, CDR1 MNHEY and CDR2 SMNVEV (reference sequence). CDR3 loop: CASRLARADGDTQYF. The CDR3, as DNA: TGTGCCAGCAGACTCGCCCGGGCAGACGGAGATACGCAGTATTTT.

This clonotype has a handful of counts. This rearrangement joins TRBV18 to TRBJ1-1; TRBD1 matches 11 bases. Trimming at V came to 5 bases and at J to 4 bases, leaving 6 bases not matched to a gene. Germline V lookup: CDR1 KGHSH, CDR2 LQKENI. The CDR3 is made up of 15 amino acids. DNA of the CDR3: TGTGCCAGCTCAGCGGGACAGGGGGGCCTCACTGAAGCTTTCTTT. Translating gives CASSAGQGGLTEAFF.

In its sample, this clonotype was seen a few times. The chain couples TRBV19 to TRBJ2-3; D is perhaps TRBD2 (6 bases). Germline CDR1 and CDR2: LNHDA and SQIVND (reference sequence). This CDR3 contains 17 residues. V lost 3 bases to trimming and J lost 5 bases, with 21 bases between them. DNA for the CDR3: TGTGCCAGTAGTATTTTATTCGCAAGCAGGGAGGTAGATACGCAGTATTTT. Its translation: CASSILFASREVDTQYF.

The CDR3 sequence: CASSIGSSGTEAFF. The DNA of the CDR3 is TGTGCCAGTAGTATAGGAAGTTCTGGAACTGAAGCTTTCTTT. J is TRBJ1-1 and V is TRBV19, with D hard to call. In germline, CDR1 is LNHDA, CDR2 SQIVND (reference sequence). The V end lost 1 base, the J end lost 5 bases, and 11 bases lay between the germline ends. This CDR3 contains 14 residues. Full variable domain (remainder filled in from reference TRBV19 and TRBJ1-1): DGGITQSPKYLFRKEGQNVTLSCEQNLNHDAMYWYRQDPGQGLRLIYYSQIVNDFQKGDIAEGYSVSREKKESFPLTVTSAQKNPTAFYLCASSIGSSGTEAFFGQGTRLTVV.

The rearrangement links TRBV28 to TRBJ2-1; 8 positions match TRBD1. The trim removed 5 bases at V and 8 bases at J, leaving 5 bases unmatched. The V gene's germline CDR1 is MDHEN and CDR2 SYDVKM. CDR3 length: 13 amino acids. The CDR3 is CASSQGAMYEQFF. The CDR3 DNA follows: TGTGCCAGCAGTCAGGGGGCTATGTATGAGCAGTTCTTC.

Within the sample, this clonotype is medium-sized. The V call is TRBV12-3 or TRBV12-4, the J call TRBJ2-2, with TRBD2 matching over 8 bases. CDR3 size: 14 residues. J was trimmed by 7 bases and V by 1 base; bases with no gene match: 2. The CDR3 coding sequence is TGTGCCAGCAGTTTAGGGCTAGCGGGCGGGGAGCTGTTTTTT. Its protein is CASSLGLAGGELFF.

This clonotype is medium-sized (0.01 to 0.1%) within its sample. The chain recombines TRBV19 with TRBJ2-3, with a possible D match to TRBD2 (5 bases). CDR1 LNHDA and CDR2 SQIVND come from the germline V gene (reference sequence). V shed 7 bases and J shed 0 bases, with 11 bases lying between them. The CDR3 runs to 14 residues. In DNA, the CDR3 is TGTGCCAGTAAACCACGGACTAGCACAGATACGCAGTATTTT. Translating gives CASKPRTSTDTQYF.

The chain couples TRBV5-4 to TRBJ2-6; TRBD2 is a possible D gene (7 bases). The V gene's germline CDR1 is SGHNT and CDR2 YYREEE (reference sequence). V shed 0 bases and J shed 4 bases, with 11 bases lying between them. CDR3 length equals 16 residues. In nucleotides, the CDR3 is TGTGCCAGCAGCTTGGCCCCGGGGGGCGGGGCCAACGTCCTGACTTTC. It specifies CASSLAPGGGANVLTF.

The chain recombines TRBV6-5 with TRBJ2-1; TRBD1 matches 9 bases. Germline CDR1 is MNHEY and CDR2 is SVGAGI. The CDR3 covers 14 residues. J gave up 6 bases and V 4 bases, and 4 bases lay outside the gene matches. CDR3 nucleotides: TGTGCCAGCAGTTCCGACAGGGGGTCCAATGAGCAGTTCTTC. Translation gives CASSSDRGSNEQFF.

This clonotype has more than one count but fewer than ten. The J gene is TRBJ1-2, the V gene TRBV19; the D gene is possibly TRBD1 (6 bases). CDR1 is LNHDA, CDR2 SQIVND, per germline (reference sequence). The CDR3 sequence is 14 residues long. V shed 9 bases and J shed 5 bases, with 19 bases lying between them. The CDR3 reads CASNQGGGLYGYTF. Written as DNA, the CDR3 is TGTGCCAGCAATCAAGGGGGAGGTTTGTATGGCTACACCTTC.

This chain uses TRBV29-1 with TRBJ1-1; D gene unclear. Germline assignment: CDR1 SQVTM and CDR2 ANQGSEA. Trimming took 5 bases from V and 0 from J, leaving 7 bases between them. The CDR3 length is 12 residues. The CDR3 region has the DNA TGCAGCGTTAGACCCATGAACACTGAAGCTTTCTTT. Translation gives CSVRPMNTEAFF. The whole variable domain, remainder taken from reference TRBV29-1 and TRBJ1-1, is SAVISQKPSRDICQRGTSLTIQCQVDSQVTMMFWYRQQPGQSLTLIATANQGSEATYESGFVIDKFPISRPNLTFSTLTVSNMSPEDSSIYLCSVRPMNTEAFFGQGTRLTVV.

This clonotype has just one count. The chain uses TRBV5-6 and TRBJ1-3; D unclear. This CDR3 is 13 amino acids long. V was clipped by 0 bases and J by 4 bases, with 5 bases between them. Germline CDR1 SGHDT, CDR2 YYEEEE. CDR3 in DNA: TGTGCCAGCAGCTTGGTCCAAGGAAACACCATATATTTT. Protein product: CASSLVQGNTIYF.

The chain couples TRBV19 to TRBJ2-7; 10 nucleotides line up with TRBD1. CDR1 LNHDA and CDR2 SQIVND come from the germline V gene (reference sequence). The CDR3 is made up of 13 amino acids. The V segment lost 7 bases and the J segment 4 bases; nucleotides outside the gene matches: 4. CDR3 in DNA: TGTGCCAGTACCGGGACAGGGGCTTACGAGCAGTACTTC. Translating gives CASTGTGAYEQYF. Combining the CDR3 with reference TRBV19 and TRBJ2-7 gives the whole variable domain DGGITQSPKYLFRKEGQNVTLSCEQNLNHDAMYWYRQDPGQGLRLIYYSQIVNDFQKGDIAEGYSVSREKKESFPLTVTSAQKNPTAFYLCASTGTGAYEQYFGPGTRLTVT.